This TCR beta chain emerged from a study of blood T cell repertoires in COVID-19. Overall study: The United States, Italy and Spain supplied acute and convalescent COVID-19 samples.

V lost 5 bases to trimming and J lost 10 bases, with 21 bases between them. CDR3 length: 15 residues. Germline assignment: CDR1 SGHAT and CDR2 FQNNGV. Only in-frame clones appear in the TCRdb table, and some are missing; sequencing was by immunoSEQ multiplex PCR. Of about 120,000 clones listed, about 86% are singletons. This clonotype was sampled from a woman aged 45-59 years with acute or convalescent COVID-19. The gene calls are TRBV11-2 and TRBJ2-1; tentatively, D is TRBD1 (6 bases). The sequencing sample was made of peripheral blood. CDR3 region: CASSPSPEGVREQFF. The CDR3 DNA is TGTGCCAGCAGCCCCTCCCCTGAGGGGGTAAGGGAGCAGTTCTTC.